The source of this TCR beta chain is a study of cytomegalovirus exposure and HLA in healthy donors. Germline-derived CDR1 and CDR2 are MNHNS and SASEGT. The J segment lost 5 bases and the V segment lost 3 bases, leaving 8 bases of the junction unmatched. The CDR3 has 15 residues. Primers included in the PCR were 60 Vbeta and 13 Jbeta primers. Profiled with immunoSEQ multiplex PCR; TCRdb holds only in-frame clones, not every one. The sample lists 130,000 or so clones, around 77% occurring once. This chain connects TRBV6-1 to TRBJ2-3; 7 positions match TRBD1. This TCR was sampled from a man aged 45-65 years in good health and CMV-seronegative. Sequenced: PBMCs. This CDR3 reads CASSDEGQDVDTQYF. In DNA form, the CDR3 reads TGTGCCAGCAGTGATGAAGGACAGGATGTAGATACGCAGTATTTT.